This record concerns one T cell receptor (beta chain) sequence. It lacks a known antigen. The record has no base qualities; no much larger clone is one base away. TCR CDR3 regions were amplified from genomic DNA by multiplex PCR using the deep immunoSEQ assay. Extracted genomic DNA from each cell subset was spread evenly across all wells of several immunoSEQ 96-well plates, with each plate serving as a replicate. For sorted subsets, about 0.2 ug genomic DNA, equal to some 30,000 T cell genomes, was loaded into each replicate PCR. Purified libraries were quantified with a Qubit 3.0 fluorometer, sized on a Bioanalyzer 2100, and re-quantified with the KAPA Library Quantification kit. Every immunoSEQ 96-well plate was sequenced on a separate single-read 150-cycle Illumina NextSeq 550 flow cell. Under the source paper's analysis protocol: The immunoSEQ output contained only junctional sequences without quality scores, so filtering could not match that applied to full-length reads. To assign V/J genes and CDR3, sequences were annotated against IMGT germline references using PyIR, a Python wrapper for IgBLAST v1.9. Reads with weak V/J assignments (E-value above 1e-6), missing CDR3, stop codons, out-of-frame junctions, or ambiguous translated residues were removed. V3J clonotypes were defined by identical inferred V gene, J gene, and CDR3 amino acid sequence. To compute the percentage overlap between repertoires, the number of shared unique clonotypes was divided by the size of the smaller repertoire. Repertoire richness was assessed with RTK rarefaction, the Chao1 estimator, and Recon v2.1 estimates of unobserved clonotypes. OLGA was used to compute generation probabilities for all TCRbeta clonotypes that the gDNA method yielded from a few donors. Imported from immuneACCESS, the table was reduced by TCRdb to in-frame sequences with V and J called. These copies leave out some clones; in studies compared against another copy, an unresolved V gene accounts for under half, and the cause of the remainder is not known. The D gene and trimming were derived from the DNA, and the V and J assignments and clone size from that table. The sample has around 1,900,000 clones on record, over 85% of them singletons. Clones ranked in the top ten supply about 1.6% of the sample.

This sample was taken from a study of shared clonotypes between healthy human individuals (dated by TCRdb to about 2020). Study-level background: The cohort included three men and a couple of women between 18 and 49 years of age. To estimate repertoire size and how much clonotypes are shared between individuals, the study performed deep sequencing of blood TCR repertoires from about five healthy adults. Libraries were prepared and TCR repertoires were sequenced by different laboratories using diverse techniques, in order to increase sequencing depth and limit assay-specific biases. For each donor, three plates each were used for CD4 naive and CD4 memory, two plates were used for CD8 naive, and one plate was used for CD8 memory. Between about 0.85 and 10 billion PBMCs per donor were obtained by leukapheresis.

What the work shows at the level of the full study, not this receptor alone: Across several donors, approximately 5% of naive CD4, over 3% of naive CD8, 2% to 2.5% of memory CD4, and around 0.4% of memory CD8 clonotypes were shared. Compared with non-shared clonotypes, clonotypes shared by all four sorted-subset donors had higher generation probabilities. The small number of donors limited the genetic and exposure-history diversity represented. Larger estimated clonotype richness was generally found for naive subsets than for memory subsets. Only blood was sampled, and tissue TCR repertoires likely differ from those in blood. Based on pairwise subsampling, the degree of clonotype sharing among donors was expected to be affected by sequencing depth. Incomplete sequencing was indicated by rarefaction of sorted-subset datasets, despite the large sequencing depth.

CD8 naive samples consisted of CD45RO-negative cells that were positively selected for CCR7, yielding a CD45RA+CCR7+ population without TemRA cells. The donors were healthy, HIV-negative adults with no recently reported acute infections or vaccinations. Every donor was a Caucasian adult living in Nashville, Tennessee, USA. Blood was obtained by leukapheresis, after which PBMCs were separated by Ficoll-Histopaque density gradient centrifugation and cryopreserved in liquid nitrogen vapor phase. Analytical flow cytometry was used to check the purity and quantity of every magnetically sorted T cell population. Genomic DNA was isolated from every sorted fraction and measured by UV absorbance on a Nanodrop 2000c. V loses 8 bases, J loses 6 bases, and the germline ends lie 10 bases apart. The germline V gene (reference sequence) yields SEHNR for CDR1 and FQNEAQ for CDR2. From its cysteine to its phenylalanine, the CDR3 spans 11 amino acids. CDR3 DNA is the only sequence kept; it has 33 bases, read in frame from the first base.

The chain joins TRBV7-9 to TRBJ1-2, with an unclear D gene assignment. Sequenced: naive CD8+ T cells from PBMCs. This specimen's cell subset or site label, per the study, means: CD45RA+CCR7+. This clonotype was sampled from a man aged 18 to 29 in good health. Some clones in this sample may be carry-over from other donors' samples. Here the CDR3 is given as CASPIVDGYTF. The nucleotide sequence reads TGTGCCAGCCCAATAGTGGATGGCTACACCTTC.